This record concerns one T cell receptor (beta chain) sequence. Germline CDR1 and CDR2: SGHVS and FNYEAQ. CDR3 length equals 14 residues. Trimming took off 1 base at V and 2 bases at J, with 8 bases between the two ends. Every specimen held between roughly 0.85-11 million cryopreserved PBMC. These were thawed and washed before DNA extraction. The source of the sample is a study of long-term antiretroviral therapy in people with HIV. Survey-level immunoSEQ v3.0 assays were run. Sequencing used immunoSEQ multiplex PCR; TCRdb keeps in-frame clones, though not all of them. The sample yields some 40,000 clones, approximately 85% seen once.

V usage is TRBV7-6 and J usage is TRBJ1-2; D uncertain. The receptor's source is a woman aged 45 to 65 with HIV. The starting material was unsorted PBMCs, obtained 3.1 years after starting antiretroviral therapy. CDR3 residues: CASSLEGRNYGYTF. CDR3 in DNA: TGTGCCAGCAGCTTAGAGGGCAGGAACTATGGCTACACCTTC.